These 18 T cell receptor beta chains originate from one sample sequenced in a study of cytomegalovirus exposure and HLA in healthy donors (dated by TCRdb to 2015 to 2018). The library was prepared using the immunoSEQ multiplex PCR assay. For the multiplex PCR, a mixture combining 60 forward primers for TCR Vbeta segments and 13 reverse primers for TCR Jbeta segments was used. TCRdb mirrors the immuneACCESS table, restricted to in-frame sequences. Some clones are absent from its copies; in checked studies, under half trace to an unresolved V gene, and the reason for the others is unknown. A total of approximately 100,000 clones appear in this sample, roughly 79% of them only once. The ten biggest clones cover less than 5% of the sample. The material sequenced was PBMCs. These receptors were obtained from a woman aged 40 to 49 in good health and CMV-seronegative.

The chain uses TRBV5-8 and TRBJ2-1, with TRBD1 matching 9 bases. CDR1 SGHTS and CDR2 YDEGEE come from the germline V gene. J was trimmed by 7 bases and V by 0 bases; bases with no gene match: 11. The CDR3 sequence is 17 residues long. The CDR3 DNA sequence: TGTGCCAGCAGCTTGGATCTCGGGACAGGGTTTGGAAATGAGCAGTTCTTC. Amino acid sequence: CASSLDLGTGFGNEQFF. The full variable domain, with the rest looked up from reference TRBV5-8 and TRBJ2-1, is EAGVTQSPTHLIKTRGQQATLRCSPISGHTSVYWYQQALGLGLQFLLWYDEGEERNRGNFPPRFSGRQFPNYSSELNVNALELEDSALYLCASSLDLGTGFGNEQFFGPGTRLTVL.

The V gene is TRBV27, the J gene TRBJ1-2; 9 nucleotides agree with TRBD1. V lost 4 bases, J lost 1 base, and 4 bases stayed unmatched. Germline V gene lookup returns CDR1 MNHEY and CDR2 SMNVEV (reference sequence). The CDR3 is made up of 15 amino acids. CDR3 DNA: TGTGCCAGCAGTTCAGACAGGGGGTTTAACTATGGCTACACCTTC. It codes for CASSSDRGFNYGYTF.

The V call is TRBV6-1, the J call TRBJ1-2, with TRBD1 matching 7 bases. The CDR3 runs 13 residues. Trimming removed 10 bases from V and 4 bases from J; junction bases left unmatched: 9. From germline, CDR1 is MNHNS and CDR2 SASEGT. Here the CDR3 DNA reads TGTGCCAACCACAGGGGAGGCGGCTATGGCTACACCTTC. Amino acid sequence: CANHRGGGYGYTF.

The J gene is TRBJ1-1, the V gene TRBV7-9; D is unresolved. The CDR3 runs 13 residues. Per the germline V gene, CDR1 is SEHNR and CDR2 is FQNEAQ (reference sequence). Trimming took 5 bases from V and 4 from J, leaving 11 bases between them. CDR3 coding DNA: TGTGCCAGCAGCGTCACCGGGGTCACTGAAGCTTTCTTT. This gives the protein CASSVTGVTEAFF.

CDR3: CASSVGWGRDNQPQHF. The CDR3 region has the DNA TGTGCCAGCAGCGTAGGTTGGGGCAGGGACAATCAGCCCCAGCATTTT. J is TRBJ1-5 and V is TRBV9; possible D gene TRBD1, 5 bases. CDR1 is SGDLS, CDR2 YYNGEE, per germline. V lost 0 bases to trimming and J lost 3 bases, with 13 bases between them. This CDR3 has 16 residues.

V is TRBV4-3 and J is TRBJ2-3; 13 nucleotides match TRBD2. J lost 0 bases, V lost 1 base, and 1 base had no gene match. CDR3 size: 17 residues. The germline V gene has CDR1 LGHNA and CDR2 YSLEER. CDR3 region: CASSQGLAGGSTDTQYF. In DNA, the CDR3 is TGCGCCAGCAGCCAAGGACTAGCGGGGGGAAGCACAGATACGCAGTATTTT.

The chain couples TRBV6-1 to TRBJ2-7, with 7 bases identical to TRBD1. Looked up from germline, CDR1 is MNHNS and CDR2 is SASEGT. The J segment lost 1 base and the V segment lost 4 bases, leaving 7 bases of the junction unmatched. The CDR3 is made up of 15 amino acids. The CDR3 loop reads CASSGGTVSSYEQYF. DNA of the CDR3: TGTGCCAGCAGTGGGGGGACAGTATCGTCCTACGAGCAGTACTTC.

The chain recombines TRBV4-3 with TRBJ2-1; TRBD2 aligns across 13 bases. Trimming removed 2 bases from V and 3 bases from J; junction bases left unmatched: 13. Germline loops: CDR1 LGHNA, CDR2 YSLEER. The CDR3 extends over 20 amino acids. The CDR3 protein is CASSQSLTSGGLRLYNEQFF. CDR3 sequence (DNA): TGCGCCAGCAGCCAATCTCTGACTAGCGGGGGGCTTCGACTCTACAATGAGCAGTTCTTC.

The chain couples TRBV9 to TRBJ1-1, with 7 bases aligning to TRBD1. Trimming took 4 bases from V and 4 from J; bases not matched to a gene: 7. Per germline, CDR1 SGDLS and CDR2 YYNGEE. The CDR3 is made up of 14 amino acids. This CDR3 reads CASSIGGSGTEAFF. The CDR3 coding sequence is TGTGCCAGCAGCATAGGGGGCAGTGGCACTGAAGCTTTCTTT.

The chain carries TRBV6-5 and TRBJ2-1; D possibly corresponds to TRBD1 (7 bases). V was trimmed by 0 bases and J by 6 bases, leaving 12 bases between them. The CDR3 has 15 residues. Germline V gene lookup returns CDR1 MNHEY and CDR2 SVGAGI. The CDR3 nucleotides read TGTGCCAGCAGTTACTCATGGCAGGGGGGCAATGAGCAGTTCTTC. It specifies CASSYSWQGGNEQFF.

This chain uses TRBV6-1 with TRBJ1-2; no clear D. V was clipped by 0 bases and J by 10 bases, with 6 bases between them. Germline CDR1 is MNHNS and CDR2 is SASEGT. The CDR3 is 11 residues long. This chain's CDR3 is CASSEAVAYTF. The DNA for the CDR3 is TGTGCCAGCAGTGAAGCAGTAGCCTACACCTTC.

This clone was found a few times. The chain joins TRBV5-1 to TRBJ2-5; TRBD2 might be the D (6 bases). V gave up 4 bases and J gave up 4 bases, with 14 bases separating them. The V gene's germline CDR1 is SGHRS and CDR2 YFSETQ. This CDR3 region has 14 residues. The CDR3 reads CASSSSGGGETQYF. CDR3 coding DNA: TGCGCCAGCAGCAGCTCCGGGGGTGGAGAGACCCAGTACTTC.

This sequence joins TRBV29-1 and TRBJ2-7; 8 nucleotides line up with TRBD1. V shed 6 bases and J 2 bases; nucleotides not matched to a gene: 12. This CDR3 contains 15 residues. Germline V gene sequence: CDR1 SQVTM, CDR2 ANQGSEA. The CDR3 reads CSVQPGQAFPYEQYF. CDR3 coding DNA: TGCAGCGTCCAACCGGGACAGGCTTTTCCCTACGAGCAGTACTTC.

The chain combines TRBV5-1 with TRBJ1-1, with unresolved D. This CDR3 contains 14 residues. Trimming stripped 4 bases from V and 1 base from J, with 11 bases between. CDR1 is SGHRS and CDR2 is YFSETQ in the germline V gene. The CDR3 is CASSPVAENTEAFF. CDR3 nucleotide sequence: TGCGCCAGCAGCCCGGTAGCCGAGAACACTGAAGCTTTCTTT.

V usage is TRBV5-1 and J usage is TRBJ2-1; TRBD2 matches 8 bases. There are 15 residues in the CDR3. Looked up from germline, CDR1 is SGHRS and CDR2 is YFSETQ. The junction had 8 bases not matched to a gene; V was cut back by 2 bases and J by 7 bases. The CDR3 DNA sequence: TGCGCCAGCAGCTTAATAAGCGGGGGTGATAATGAGCAGTTCTTC. The encoded protein is CASSLISGGDNEQFF.

The genes are TRBV6-1 and TRBJ2-5; D possibly corresponds to TRBD1 (6 bases). With 6 bases removed from V and 5 bases from J, the gap between germline ends came to 16 bases. This CDR3 is built from 14 residues. Germline V gene data show CDR1 as MNHNS and CDR2 as SASEGT. The CDR3 loop is CASSPLGQSETQYF. CDR3 nucleotide sequence: TGTGCCAGCAGCCCTCTAGGACAGTCGGAGACCCAGTACTTC.

The V gene is TRBV5-5, the J gene TRBJ1-2; D not resolved. Germline CDR1 SGHKS, CDR2 YYEKEE (reference sequence). Between the trimmed V and J ends, which lost 3 bases and 5 bases, there was a span of 17 bases. This CDR3 spans 15 amino acids. The CDR3 region has the DNA TGTGCCAGCAGCTCGGGAGGAGTGTTTAGGTATGGCTACACCTTC. It encodes CASSSGGVFRYGYTF.

This clone appeared once. The genes are TRBV6-1 and TRBJ1-2, with D possibly being TRBD1 (6 bases). Germline V gives CDR1 MNHNS, CDR2 SASEGT. CDR3 size: 16 residues. Deletions cut 2 bases from V and 0 bases from J, with 13 bases between. CDR3: CASSESVGASNYGYTF. In DNA, the CDR3 is TGTGCCAGCAGTGAATCGGTGGGGGCATCTAACTATGGCTACACCTTC.